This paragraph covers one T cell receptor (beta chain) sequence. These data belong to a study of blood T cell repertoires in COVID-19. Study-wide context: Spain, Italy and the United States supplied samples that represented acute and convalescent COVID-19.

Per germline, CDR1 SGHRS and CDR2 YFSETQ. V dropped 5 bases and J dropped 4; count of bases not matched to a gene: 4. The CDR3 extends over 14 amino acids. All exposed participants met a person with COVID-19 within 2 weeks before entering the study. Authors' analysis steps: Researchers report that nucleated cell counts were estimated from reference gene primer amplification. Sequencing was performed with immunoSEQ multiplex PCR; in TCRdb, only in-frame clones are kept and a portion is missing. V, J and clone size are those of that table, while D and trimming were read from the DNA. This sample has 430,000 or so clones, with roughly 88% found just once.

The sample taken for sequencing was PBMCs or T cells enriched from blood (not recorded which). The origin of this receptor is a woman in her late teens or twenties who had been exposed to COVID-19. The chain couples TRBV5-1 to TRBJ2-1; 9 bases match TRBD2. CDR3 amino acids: CASRRLADYNEQFF. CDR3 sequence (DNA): TGCGCCAGCAGAAGACTAGCGGATTACAATGAGCAGTTCTTC.